Sequencing of this T cell receptor beta chain was carried out in a study of blood T cell repertoires in COVID-19. Libraries were prepared by immunoSEQ multiplex PCR; TCRdb keeps only in-frame clonotypes and omits some of them. The repertoire holds around 220,000 clones, with more than 80% as singletons. The CDR3 extends over 17 amino acids. CDR1 and CDR2 (germline): SGHRS, YFSETQ. Trimming stripped 0 bases from V and 1 base from J, with 16 bases between. This TCR derives from a woman of 80 years or more with COVID-19, enrolled during active disease. This chain connects TRBV5-1 to TRBJ1-1, with D tentatively TRBD1 (5 bases). The sequencing input was peripheral blood. CDR3 in amino acids: CASSLVVAKGPNTEAFF. The DNA for the CDR3 is TGCGCCAGCAGCTTGGTAGTGGCTAAGGGGCCGAACACTGAAGCTTTCTTT.